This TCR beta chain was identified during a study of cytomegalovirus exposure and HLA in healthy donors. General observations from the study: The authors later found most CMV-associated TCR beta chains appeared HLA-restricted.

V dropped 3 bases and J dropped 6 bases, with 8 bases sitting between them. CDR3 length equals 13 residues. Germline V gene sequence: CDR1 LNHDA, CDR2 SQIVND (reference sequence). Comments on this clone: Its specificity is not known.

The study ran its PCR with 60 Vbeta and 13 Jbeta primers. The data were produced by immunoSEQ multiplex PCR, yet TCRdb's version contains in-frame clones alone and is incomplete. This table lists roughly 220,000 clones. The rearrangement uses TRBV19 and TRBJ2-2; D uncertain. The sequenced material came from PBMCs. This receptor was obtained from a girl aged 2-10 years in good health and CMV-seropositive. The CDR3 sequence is CASSILGAGELFF. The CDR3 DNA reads TGTGCCAGTAGTATTCTGGGCGCCGGGGAGCTGTTTTTT.